The 9 T cell receptor beta chains listed next were all sequenced from one sample in a study of cytomegalovirus exposure and HLA in healthy donors. Primers: 60 Vbeta forward and 13 Jbeta reverse. Sequencing used immunoSEQ multiplex PCR; TCRdb keeps in-frame clones, though not all of them. The sample yields 180,000 or so clones, over 80% seen once. Sequencing was done on a sample of PBMCs. Source of these receptors: a man aged 35-49 years in good health and CMV-seronegative.

The chain links TRBV5-1 to TRBJ1-5; TRBD1 matches 7 bases. The germline V gene encodes CDR1 SGHRS and CDR2 YFSETQ. V shed 0 bases, J shed 7 bases, and the junction held 4 bases outside the gene matches. The CDR3 is made up of 14 amino acids. In DNA, the CDR3 is TGCGCCAGCAGCTTGGAAGGGGGCATCCAGCCCCAGCATTTT. Translation: CASSLEGGIQPQHF.

The rearrangement joins TRBV6-5 to TRBJ2-7; a weak D match, TRBD1 (5 bases). The germline gives CDR1 MNHEY, CDR2 SVGAGI. V lost 4 bases to trimming and J lost 3 bases, with 16 bases between them. This CDR3 has 15 residues. CDR3 in DNA: TGTGCCAGCAGTTCCCCAAAGGGGAATCACTACGAGCAGTACTTC. It specifies CASSSPKGNHYEQYF.

The genes are TRBV18 and TRBJ2-1; 10 bases align to TRBD2. The CDR3 has 14 amino acids. V shed 6 bases, J shed 7 bases, and the junction held 6 bases outside the gene matches. Germline V gives CDR1 KGHSH, CDR2 LQKENI. This CDR3 is CASSPTSGENEQFF. The CDR3 DNA reads TGTGCCAGCTCCCCAACTAGCGGGGAGAATGAGCAGTTCTTC.

The gene calls are TRBV30 and TRBJ1-5, with 7 nucleotides matching TRBD1. With 4 bases clipped from V and 2 bases from J, the junction kept 2 bases outside the gene matches. The V gene's germline CDR1 is GTSNPN and CDR2 SVGIG (reference sequence). The CDR3 is 13 amino acids. This CDR3 reads CAWTDRGNQPQHF. CDR3 sequence (DNA): TGTGCCTGGACCGACAGGGGCAATCAGCCCCAGCATTTT.

This clone was picked up a small number of times. The chain couples TRBV4-3 to TRBJ2-7, with TRBD2 matching 9 bases. The germline gives CDR1 LGHNA, CDR2 YSLEER. There are 16 residues in the CDR3. V lost 1 base to trimming and J lost 3 bases; unmatched junction nucleotides: 7. The CDR3 protein is CASSQGAALAGYEQYF. The DNA for the CDR3 is TGCGCCAGCAGCCAAGGGGCGGCACTAGCGGGCTACGAGCAGTACTTC.

This clone was seen only a few times. This chain connects TRBV6-6 to TRBJ1-1, with 9 bases aligning to TRBD1. The CDR3 runs 14 residues. After removal of 8 bases from V and 0 bases from J, the junction contained 4 bases not matched to a gene. CDR1 is MNHNY, CDR2 SVGAGI, per germline (reference sequence). In nucleotides, the CDR3 is TGTGCCAGCCACAGGGGGCGAATGAACACTGAAGCTTTCTTT. This sequence encodes CASHRGRMNTEAFF.

The chain employs TRBV28 and TRBJ2-1, with 12 bases that match TRBD2. V trimming: 6 bases; J trimming: 10 bases; junction bases outside the gene matches: 10. The CDR3 length is 15 residues. The germline V gene encodes CDR1 MDHEN and CDR2 SYDVKM. CDR3 region: CASRDPSGRAREQFF. DNA for the CDR3: TGTGCCAGCAGGGACCCTAGCGGGAGGGCTCGGGAGCAGTTCTTC.

The rearrangement links TRBV21-1 to TRBJ2-1; the table assigns TRBD2, which was not confirmed against the DNA. TRBV21-1 is listed as a pseudogene. The CDR3 runs to 17 residues. The CDR3 protein is CASSKVRPPSSYNEQFF. Written as DNA, the CDR3 is TGTGCCAGCAGCAAAGTGAGGCCTCCCTCCTCCTACAATGAGCAGTTCTTC.

This clone turned up a few times. This chain joins TRBV9 and TRBJ2-2, with D hard to call. This CDR3 is 13 amino acids long. Germline lookup yields CDR1 SGDLS and CDR2 YYNGEE. With 5 bases removed from V and 5 bases from J, the gap between germline ends came to 10 bases. CDR3 sequence: CASSTSPTGELFF. The CDR3 DNA follows: TGTGCCAGCAGTACGAGTCCTACCGGGGAGCTGTTTTTT.